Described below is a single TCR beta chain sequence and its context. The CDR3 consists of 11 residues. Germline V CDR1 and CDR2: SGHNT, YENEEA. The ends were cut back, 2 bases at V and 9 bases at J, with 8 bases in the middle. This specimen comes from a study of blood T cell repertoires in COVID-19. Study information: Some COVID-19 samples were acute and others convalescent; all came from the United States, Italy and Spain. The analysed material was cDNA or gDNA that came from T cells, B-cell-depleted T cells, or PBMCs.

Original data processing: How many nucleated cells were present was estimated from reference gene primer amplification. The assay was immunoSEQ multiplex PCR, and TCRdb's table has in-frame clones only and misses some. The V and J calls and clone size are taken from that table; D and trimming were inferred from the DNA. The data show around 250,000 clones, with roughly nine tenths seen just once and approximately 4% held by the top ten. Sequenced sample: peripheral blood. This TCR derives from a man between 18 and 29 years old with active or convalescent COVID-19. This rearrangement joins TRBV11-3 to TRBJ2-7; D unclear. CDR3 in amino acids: CASSLLRVQYF. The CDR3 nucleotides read TGTGCCAGCAGCTTACTTCGCGTGCAGTACTTC.